This T cell receptor beta chain was obtained from a study of blood T cell repertoires in COVID-19. The overall study: Sample material is recorded as cDNA or gDNA derived from T cells, B-cell-depleted T cells, or PBMCs.

Produced via immunoSEQ multiplex PCR; TCRdb's table is partial and in-frame only. The sample consists of 80,000 to 100,000 clones, about 84% of them appearing once. Germline V CDR1 and CDR2: SGHVS, FQNEAQ. This CDR3 has 17 amino acids. V was trimmed by 7 bases and J by 2 bases, leaving 18 bases between them. Sample: peripheral blood. This TCR derives from a man in his fifties or sixties with acute or convalescent COVID-19. The chain joins TRBV7-8 to TRBJ2-6; D is perhaps TRBD1 (6 bases). The CDR3 loop is CASNIQGSVAGANVLTF. The CDR3 DNA sequence: TGTGCCAGCAACATACAGGGCTCCGTAGCTGGGGCCAACGTCCTGACTTTC.